The clone carrying this T cell receptor (beta chain) came up a few times. Other nucleotide sequences in the sample specify the same CDR3. Germline V gene lookup returns CDR1 KGHSH and CDR2 LQKENI. This CDR3 is 15 amino acids long. Trimming cost V 3 bases and J 2 bases; bases outside gene matches: 1. Isolated RNA was reverse transcribed in full, so expressed TCRB transcripts were sequenced. Profiling relied on immunoSEQ multiplex PCR, and the TCRdb table lists in-frame clones only, not all of them. The repertoire holds over 350,000 clones, with about 16% as singletons. Stem cell-like memory, regulatory, central memory and naive CD4+ cells were sorted via CD45RO/CCR7/CD25/CD127/CD95/CD27. These data originate in a study of beta chain features in type 1 diabetes.

The chain has TRBV18 and TRBJ2-3, with TRBD1 matching over 11 bases. The TCR originated in a woman aged 18-29 years in good health. The sequenced material came from naive CD4+ T cells from blood. In nucleotides, the CDR3 is TGTGCCAGCTCACCGGGACAGGGGGTCACAGATACGCAGTATTTT. This gives the protein CASSPGQGVTDTQYF.